This T cell receptor beta chain was obtained from a study of shared clonotypes between healthy human individuals. Each subset's genomic DNA was shared equally among a number of immunoSEQ plates. Clones were read by immunoSEQ multiplex PCR, and TCRdb kept only the in-frame ones, dropping some. The sample contains under 1,900,000 clones, 97% to 99% of which appear only once. Overall study findings and caveats: Generation probabilities of non-shared clonotypes were lower (relative to those shared by all four donors). Compared with memory subsets, naive subsets generally had larger estimated richness.

The CDR3 is made up of 13 amino acids. Trimming removed 6 bases from V and 4 bases from J; junction bases left unmatched: 6. CDR1 is MDHEN and CDR2 is SYDVKM in the germline V gene. With regard to this clone: As yet, its antigen is unknown.

The sequencing input was naive CD4+ T cells sorted from blood. Specified subset: CD45RA+ positively selected. The V call is TRBV28, the J call TRBJ2-7; 7 bases map to TRBD2. The receptor was derived from a man aged 30-40 years in good health. In nucleotides, the CDR3 is TGTGCCAGCAGGACGGGACTACTATACGAGCAGTACTTC. This encodes CASRTGLLYEQYF. Together with reference TRBV28 and TRBJ2-7, the CDR3 gives the full variable domain: DVKVTQSSRYLVKRTGEKVFLECVQDMDHENMFWYRQDPGLGLRLIYFSYDVKMKEKGDIPEGYSVSREKKERFSLILESASTNQTSMYLCASRTGLLYEQYFGPGTRLTVT.